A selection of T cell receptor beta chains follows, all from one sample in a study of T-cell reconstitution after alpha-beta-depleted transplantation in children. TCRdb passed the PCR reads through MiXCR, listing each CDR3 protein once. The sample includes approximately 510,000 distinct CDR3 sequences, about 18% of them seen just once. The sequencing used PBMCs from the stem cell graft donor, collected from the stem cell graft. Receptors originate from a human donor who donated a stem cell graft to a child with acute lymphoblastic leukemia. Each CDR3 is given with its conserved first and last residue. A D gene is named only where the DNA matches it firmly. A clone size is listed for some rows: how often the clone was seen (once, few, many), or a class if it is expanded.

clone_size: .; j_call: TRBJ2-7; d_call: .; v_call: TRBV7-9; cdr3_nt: TGTGCCAGCAGCAGCCCTTGGGGCTCCTACGAGCAGTACTTC; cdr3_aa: CASSSPWGSYEQYF
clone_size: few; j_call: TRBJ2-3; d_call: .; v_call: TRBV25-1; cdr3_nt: TGTGCCAGCGGCACCGCCGATACGCAGTATTTT; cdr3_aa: CASGTADTQYF
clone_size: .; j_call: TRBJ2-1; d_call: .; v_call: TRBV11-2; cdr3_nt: TGTGCCAGCAGCCCACTGCGAGGGCCCTCCTACAATGAGCAGTTCTTC; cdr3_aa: CASSPLRGPSYNEQFF
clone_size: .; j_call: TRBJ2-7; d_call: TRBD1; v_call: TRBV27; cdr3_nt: TGTGCCAGCAGTCGGGAAGGGGGCACCTACGAGCAGTACTTC; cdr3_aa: CASSREGGTYEQYF
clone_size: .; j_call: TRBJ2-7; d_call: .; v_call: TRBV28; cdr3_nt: TGTGCCAGCAGTTTTTCGGGGAGGCAGTACTTC; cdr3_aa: CASSFSGRQYF
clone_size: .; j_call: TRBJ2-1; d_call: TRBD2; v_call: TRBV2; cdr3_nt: TGTGCCAGCAGGGGACTAGCGGGGATTCCTTACAATGAGCAGTTCTTC; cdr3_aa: CASRGLAGIPYNEQFF
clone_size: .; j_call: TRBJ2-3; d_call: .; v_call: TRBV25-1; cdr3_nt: TGTGCCAGCAGTGAACCAACCCCCGGCGGGGATACGCAGTATTTT; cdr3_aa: CASSEPTPGGDTQYF
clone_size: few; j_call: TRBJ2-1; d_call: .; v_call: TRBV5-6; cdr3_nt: TGTGCCAGCAGCTCTAGGCGGGAAGGCTACAATGAGCAGTTCTTC; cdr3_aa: CASSSRREGYNEQFF
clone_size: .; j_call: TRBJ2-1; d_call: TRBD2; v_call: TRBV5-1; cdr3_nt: TGCGCCAGCGGCTTGGACGCGGGAGGGTTTAATGAGCAGTTCTTC; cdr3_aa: CASGLDAGGFNEQFF
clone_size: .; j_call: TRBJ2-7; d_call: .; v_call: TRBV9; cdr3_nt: TGTGCCAGCAGCGTTGATTCAGAGTACGAGCAGTACTTC; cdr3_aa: CASSVDSEYEQYF
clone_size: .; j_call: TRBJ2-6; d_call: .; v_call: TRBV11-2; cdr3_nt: TGTGCCAGCAGCTTGGGAGACTGGAGCTCTGGGGCCAACGTCCTGACTTTC; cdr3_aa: CASSLGDWSSGANVLTF
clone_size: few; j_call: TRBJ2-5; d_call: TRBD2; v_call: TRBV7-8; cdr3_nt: TGTGCCAGCAGGCTGAGCGGGGCGCGGCAAGAGACCCAGTACTTC; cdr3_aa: CASRLSGARQETQYF
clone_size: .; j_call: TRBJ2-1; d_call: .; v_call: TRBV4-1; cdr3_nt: TGCGCCAGCTCCTTAGCAGAGGGGACTGGTTACTACAATGAGCAGTTCTTC; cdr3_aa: CASSLAEGTGYYNEQFF
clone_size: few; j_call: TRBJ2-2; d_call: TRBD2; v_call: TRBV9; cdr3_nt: TGTGCCAGCAGCGTAGCTGGGAGGGGTAACACCGGGGAGCTGTTTTTT; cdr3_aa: CASSVAGRGNTGELFF
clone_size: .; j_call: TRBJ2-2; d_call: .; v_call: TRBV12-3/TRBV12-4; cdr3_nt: TGTGCCAGCACCCGGACCCCCGGGGAGCTGTTTTTT; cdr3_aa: CASTRTPGELFF
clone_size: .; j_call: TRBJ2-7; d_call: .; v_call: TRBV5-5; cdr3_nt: TGTGCCAGCAGTCATCCCCGGGACGGCAAGTACGAGCAGTACTTC; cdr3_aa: CASSHPRDGKYEQYF
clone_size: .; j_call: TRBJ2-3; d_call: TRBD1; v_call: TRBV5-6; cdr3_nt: TGTGCCAGCAGCTTGGTGGGGGACAGAGATACGCAGTATTTT; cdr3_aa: CASSLVGDRDTQYF
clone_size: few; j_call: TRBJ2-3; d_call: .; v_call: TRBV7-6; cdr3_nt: TGTGCCAGCAGCCCCTGGACAGCCCAAGATACGCAGTATTTT; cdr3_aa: CASSPWTAQDTQYF
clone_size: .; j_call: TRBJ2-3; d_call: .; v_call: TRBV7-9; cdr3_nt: TGTGCCAGCAGCCCGGCCTCGTACACAGATACGCAGTATTTT; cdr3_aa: CASSPASYTDTQYF
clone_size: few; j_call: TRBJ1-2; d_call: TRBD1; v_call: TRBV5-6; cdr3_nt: TGTGCCAGCAGCCTGGGGACAGGGGGCGCCGATAGCTATGGCTACACCTTC; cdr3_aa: CASSLGTGGADSYGYTF
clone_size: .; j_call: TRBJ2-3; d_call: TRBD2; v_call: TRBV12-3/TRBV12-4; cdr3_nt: TGTGCCAGCAGCCCCCTTGGCGGGAGGGATCAAGATACGCAGTATTTT; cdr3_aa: CASSPLGGRDQDTQYF
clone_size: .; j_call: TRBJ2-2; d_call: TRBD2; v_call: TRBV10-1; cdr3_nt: TGCGCCAGCAGTGGGGGACTAGCGGGATTTAACACCGGGGAGCTGTTTTTT; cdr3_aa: CASSGGLAGFNTGELFF
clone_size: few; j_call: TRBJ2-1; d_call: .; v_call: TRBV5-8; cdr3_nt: TGTGCCAGCAACCTTGGGGCTAACAATGAGCAGTTCTTC; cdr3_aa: CASNLGANNEQFF
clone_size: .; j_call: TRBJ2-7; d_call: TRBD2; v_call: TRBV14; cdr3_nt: TGTGCCAGCAGCCTTAATCCGGGACTAAAGTTCGGTGAGCAGTACTTC; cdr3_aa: CASSLNPGLKFGEQYF
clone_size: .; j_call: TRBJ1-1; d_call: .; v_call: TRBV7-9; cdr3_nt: TGTGCCAGCAGCTTTCATCAGGGCATGAACACTGAAGCTTTCTTT; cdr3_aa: CASSFHQGMNTEAFF
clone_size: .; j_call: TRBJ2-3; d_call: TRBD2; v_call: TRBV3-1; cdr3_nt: TGTGCCAGCAGCCCTTTCGGGGGGGTTACAGATACGCAGTATTTT; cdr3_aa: CASSPFGGVTDTQYF
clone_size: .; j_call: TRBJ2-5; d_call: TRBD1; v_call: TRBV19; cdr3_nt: TGTGCCGCCGGGACAGGGCAGGAGACCCAGTACTTC; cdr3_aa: CAAGTGQETQYF
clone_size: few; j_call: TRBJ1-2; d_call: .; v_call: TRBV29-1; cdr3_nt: TGCAGCGTTGCGCGTATGGAGGATCAGGATGGCTACACCTTC; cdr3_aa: CSVARMEDQDGYTF
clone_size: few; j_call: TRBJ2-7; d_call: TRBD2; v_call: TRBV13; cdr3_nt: TGTGCCAGCAGCTTAGGTAGCGGGAGGGCCTACGAGCAGTACTTC; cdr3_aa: CASSLGSGRAYEQYF
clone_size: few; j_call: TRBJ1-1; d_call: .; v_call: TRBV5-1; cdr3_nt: TGCGCCAGCAGCTCAGCCAAGGACACTGAAGCTTTCTTT; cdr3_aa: CASSSAKDTEAFF
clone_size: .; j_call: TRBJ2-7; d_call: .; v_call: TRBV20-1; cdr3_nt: TGCAGTGCGTTCGAAGTAACCTTCTACGAGCAGTACTTC; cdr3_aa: CSAFEVTFYEQYF
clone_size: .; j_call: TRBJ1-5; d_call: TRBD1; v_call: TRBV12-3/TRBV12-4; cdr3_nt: TGTGCCAGCAGTTATCGACAGGGGAGGCAGCCCCAGCATTTT; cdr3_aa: CASSYRQGRQPQHF
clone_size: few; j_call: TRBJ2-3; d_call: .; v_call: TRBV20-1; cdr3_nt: TGCAGTCGCGGGCATAACACAGATACGCAGTATTTT; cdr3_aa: CSRGHNTDTQYF
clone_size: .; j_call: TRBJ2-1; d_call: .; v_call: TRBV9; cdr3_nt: TGTGCCAGCAGCTCCGCTGTGGGAGGCAATGAGCAGTTCTTC; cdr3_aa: CASSSAVGGNEQFF
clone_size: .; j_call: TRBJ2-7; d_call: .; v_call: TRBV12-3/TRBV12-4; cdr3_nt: TGTGCCAGCAGTTTTGGCAGGAGCCAAACCTACGAGCAGTACTTC; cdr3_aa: CASSFGRSQTYEQYF
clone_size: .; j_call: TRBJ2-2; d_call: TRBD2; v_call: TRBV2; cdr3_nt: TGTGCCAGTAGCACGCCCGGGACTAGCGGGAGAAGGGTCGGGGAGCTGTTTTTT; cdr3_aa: CASSTPGTSGRRVGELFF
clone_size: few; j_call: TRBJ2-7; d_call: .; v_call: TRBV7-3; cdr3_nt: TGTGCCAGCAGCTTACAGTCGGGAGCGTCCTACGAGCAGTACTTC; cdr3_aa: CASSLQSGASYEQYF
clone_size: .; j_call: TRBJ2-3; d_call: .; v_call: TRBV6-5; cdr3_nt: TGTGCCAGCAGTTACTCGCCACCTAATCCCACAGATACGCAGTATTTT; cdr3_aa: CASSYSPPNPTDTQYF
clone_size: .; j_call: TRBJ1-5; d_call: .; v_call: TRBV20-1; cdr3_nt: TGCAGTGCTCCCCTAGACTTATCTAGCAATCAGCCCCAGCATTTT; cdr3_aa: CSAPLDLSSNQPQHF
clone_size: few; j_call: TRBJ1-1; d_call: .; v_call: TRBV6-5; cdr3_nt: TGTGCCAGCAGTTACCGGCGGAGCACTGAAGCTTTCTTT; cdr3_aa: CASSYRRSTEAFF
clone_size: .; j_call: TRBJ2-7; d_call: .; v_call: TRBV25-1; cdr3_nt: TGTGCCAGCAGTGAAAGGAAGGGCAGTTTATCCTACGAGCAGTACTTC; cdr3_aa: CASSERKGSLSYEQYF
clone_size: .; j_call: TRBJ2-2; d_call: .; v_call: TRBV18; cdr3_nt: TGTGCCAGCTCAAAGGACCAGATAACCGGGGAGCTGTTTTTT; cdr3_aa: CASSKDQITGELFF
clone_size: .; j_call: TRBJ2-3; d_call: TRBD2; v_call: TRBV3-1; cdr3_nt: TGTGCCAGCAGCCCAACTTATAGCGGGACGGGGACAGATACGCAGTATTTT; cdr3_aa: CASSPTYSGTGTDTQYF